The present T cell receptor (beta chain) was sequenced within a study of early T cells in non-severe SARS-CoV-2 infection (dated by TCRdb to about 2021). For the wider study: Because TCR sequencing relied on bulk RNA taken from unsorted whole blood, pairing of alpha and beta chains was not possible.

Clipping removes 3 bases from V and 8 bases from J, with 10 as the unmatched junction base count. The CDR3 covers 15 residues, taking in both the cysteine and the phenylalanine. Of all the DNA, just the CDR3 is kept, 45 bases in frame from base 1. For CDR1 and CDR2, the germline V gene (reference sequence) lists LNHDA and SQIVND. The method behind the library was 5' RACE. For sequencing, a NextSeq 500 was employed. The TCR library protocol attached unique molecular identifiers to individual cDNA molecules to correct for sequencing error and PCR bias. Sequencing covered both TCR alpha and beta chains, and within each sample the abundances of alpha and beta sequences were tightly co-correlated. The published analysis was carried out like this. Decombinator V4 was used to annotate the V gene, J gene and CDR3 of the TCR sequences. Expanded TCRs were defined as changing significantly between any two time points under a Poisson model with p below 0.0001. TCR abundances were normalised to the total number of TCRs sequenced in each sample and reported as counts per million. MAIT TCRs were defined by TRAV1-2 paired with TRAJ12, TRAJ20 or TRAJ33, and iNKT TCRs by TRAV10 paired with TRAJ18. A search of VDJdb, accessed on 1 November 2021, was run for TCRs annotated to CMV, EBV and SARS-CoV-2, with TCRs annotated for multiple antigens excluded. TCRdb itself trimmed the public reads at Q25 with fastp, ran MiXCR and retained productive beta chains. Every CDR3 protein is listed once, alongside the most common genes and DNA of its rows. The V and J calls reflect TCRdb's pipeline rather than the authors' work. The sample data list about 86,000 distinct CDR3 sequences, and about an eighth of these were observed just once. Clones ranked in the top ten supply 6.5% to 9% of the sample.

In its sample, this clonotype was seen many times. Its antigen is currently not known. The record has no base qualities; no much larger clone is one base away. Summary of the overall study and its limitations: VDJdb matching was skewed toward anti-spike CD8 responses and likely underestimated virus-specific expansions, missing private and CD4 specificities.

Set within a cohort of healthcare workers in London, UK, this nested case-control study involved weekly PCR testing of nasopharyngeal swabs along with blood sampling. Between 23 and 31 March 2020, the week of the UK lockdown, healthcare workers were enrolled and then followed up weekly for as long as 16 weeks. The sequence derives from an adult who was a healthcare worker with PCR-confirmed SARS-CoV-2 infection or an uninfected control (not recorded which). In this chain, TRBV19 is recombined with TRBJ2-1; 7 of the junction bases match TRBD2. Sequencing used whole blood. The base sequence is TGTGCCAGTAGTATGTCCGGGCGGGAGCCCGATGAGCAGTTCTTC. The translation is CASSMSGREPDEQFF.